The 29 T cell receptor beta chains reported below all come from one sample, sequenced in a study of control samples from healthy donors and cancer patients. The data were produced by immunoSEQ multiplex PCR, yet TCRdb's version contains in-frame clones alone and is incomplete. This sample carries fewer than 200,000 clones, approximately 90% of them seen once, and the ten largest clones take approximately 1.5%. The sample comprised blood. The receptors stem from a young man in good health.

The V and J genes are TRBV19 and TRBJ2-7, with D possibly being TRBD1 (6 bases). V was shortened by 7 bases and J by 4 bases, with 17 bases between the two germline ends. CDR3 length: 14 amino acids. From germline, CDR1 is LNHDA and CDR2 SQIVND (reference sequence). CDR3 DNA: TGTGCCAGTACCAAAAGCTACAGGGCTTACGAGCAGTACTTC. Amino acids: CASTKSYRAYEQYF.

The CDR3 sequence: CASSLLWEAFF. Written as DNA, the CDR3 is TGTGCCAGCAGCCTCCTCTGGGAAGCTTTCTTT. The rearrangement links TRBV5-8 to TRBJ1-1; D not resolved. CDR1 and CDR2 (germline): SGHTS, YDEGEE. CDR3 length: 11 amino acids. The V gene lost 4 bases and the J gene lost 8 bases, with 9 bases spanning the gap.

V gene TRBV24-1 combines with J gene TRBJ2-3; D uncertain. This CDR3 has 14 residues. Trimming left V 5 bases short and J 0 bases short, with 8 bases between. Germline V gene data show CDR1 as KGHDR and CDR2 as SFDVKD. CDR3 DNA: TGTGCCACCAGTGGAGTAGAGAGCACAGATACGCAGTATTTT. Amino acids: CATSGVESTDTQYF.

The genes are TRBV18 and TRBJ2-7, with D uncertain. V lost 2 bases, J lost 1 base, and 12 bases lay in between. Germline values: CDR1 KGHSH, CDR2 LQKENI. The CDR3 contains 15 residues. As DNA, the CDR3 is TGTGCCAGCTCACCAATATCCGAGAGGTCCTACGAGCAGTACTTC. Translating gives CASSPISERSYEQYF.

This chain uses TRBV23-1 with TRBJ2-5; 7 nucleotides line up with TRBD2. TRBV23-1 belongs to the ORF category, with a function that is uncertain. This CDR3 has 15 residues. Germline trimming cut 4 bases from V and 3 bases from J; bases unmatched to any gene: 8. The CDR3 nucleotides read TGCGCCAGCAGTCGGGGGGGTGGAAAAGAAGAGACCCAGTACTTC. Translation gives CASSRGGGKEETQYF.

This chain connects TRBV5-1 to TRBJ1-2; D gene unclear. Germline loops: CDR1 SGHRS, CDR2 YFSETQ. Trimming pared 2 bases from V and 0 bases from J, leaving 17 bases between. The CDR3 is 17 residues long. The DNA for the CDR3 is TGCGCCAGCAGCTTCTCCGGGTCGCCGGCCTCTAACTATGGCTACACCTTC. It encodes CASSFSGSPASNYGYTF.

This clone appeared a single time. This chain connects TRBV24-1 to TRBJ1-6; D remains ambiguous. The CDR3 has 14 amino acids. CDR1 and CDR2 (germline): KGHDR, SFDVKD. V lost 7 bases and J lost 1, with 7 bases in between. This CDR3 is CATRVESYNSPLHF. The CDR3 nucleotides read TGTGCCACCAGAGTAGAATCCTATAATTCACCCCTCCACTTT.

The V call is TRBV6-2 or TRBV6-3, the J call TRBJ1-1; D is ambiguous. The V gene's germline CDR1 is MNHEY and CDR2 SVGEGT. The germline V and J ends were trimmed by 6 bases and 11 bases, with 16 bases remaining between them. The CDR3 is 12 amino acids. CDR3 sequence (DNA): TGTGCCAGCAGCCCGGTCCTCTCCGGGGCTTTCTTT. This sequence encodes CASSPVLSGAFF.

The chain links TRBV7-9 to TRBJ2-1, with no clear D. CDR3 length: 15 residues. Trimming shortened V by 3 bases and J by 0 bases, and 9 bases separated the two germline ends. The germline V gene encodes CDR1 SEHNR and CDR2 FQNEAQ (reference sequence). CDR3 DNA: TGTGCCAGCAGCTTGCGGATATACTCCTACAATGAGCAGTTCTTC. It specifies CASSLRIYSYNEQFF.

This clone came up a few times. J is TRBJ1-3 and V is TRBV30; D is ambiguous. CDR3 length equals 16 residues. V lost 2 bases and J lost 0, with 14 bases in between. Germline CDR1 and CDR2: GTSNPN and SVGIG (reference sequence). The CDR3 nucleotides read TGTGCCTGGAGTCCCAGTGCAGGTATCTCTGGAAACACCATATATTTT. Its protein product is CAWSPSAGISGNTIYF. Filled out from reference TRBV30 and TRBJ1-3, the complete variable domain reads SQTIHQWPATLVQPVGSPLSLECTVEGTSNPNLYWYRQAAGRGLQLLFYSVGIGQISSEVPQNLSASRPQDRQFILSSKKLLLSDSGFYLCAWSPSAGISGNTIYFGEGSWLTVV.

This clone was found once. V usage is TRBV11-2 and J usage is TRBJ2-3, with D possibly being TRBD2 (5 bases). The CDR3 runs 14 residues. Germline CDR1 and CDR2: SGHAT and FQNNGV. V gave up 5 bases and J gave up 5 bases, with 14 bases separating them. CDR3 DNA: TGTGCCAGCAGCCGACCCCTCGGGGAAGATACGCAGTATTTT. This codes for CASSRPLGEDTQYF.

The rearrangement uses TRBV5-1 and TRBJ2-1; 11 nucleotides match TRBD2. Trimming cost V 7 bases and J 7 bases; bases outside gene matches: 10. From germline, CDR1 is SGHRS and CDR2 YFSETQ. The CDR3 has 15 amino acids. The CDR3 protein is CASGLLAGAGNEQFF. The CDR3 bases are TGCGCCAGCGGATTACTAGCGGGAGCTGGAAATGAGCAGTTCTTC. Drawing the rest from reference TRBV5-1 and TRBJ2-1, the complete variable domain is KAGVTQTPRYLIKTRGQQVTLSCSPISGHRSVSWYQQTPGQGLQFLFEYFSETQRNKGNFPGRFSGRQFSNSRSEMNVSTLELGDSALYLCASGLLAGAGNEQFFGPGTRLTVL.

This rearrangement joins TRBV28 to TRBJ1-5; a weak D match, TRBD1 (5 bases). The V end was cut by 3 bases, the J end by 4 bases, with 16 bases between. The CDR3 length is 16 residues. Germline V CDR1 and CDR2: MDHEN, SYDVKM. The CDR3 loop reads CASSFKRGTINQPQHF. CDR3 nucleotides: TGTGCCAGCAGTTTTAAGAGGGGTACAATTAATCAGCCCCAGCATTTT.

This chain joins TRBV27 and TRBJ2-5; 13 bases line up with TRBD2. The V and J ends lost 5 bases and 5 bases, in that order; junction bases with no gene match: 5. Germline V gene lookup returns CDR1 MNHEY and CDR2 SMNVEV (reference sequence). This CDR3 is built from 15 residues. CDR3 sequence: CASSRGTSGKETQYF. CDR3 bases: TGTGCCAGCAGTAGAGGGACTAGCGGGAAGGAGACCCAGTACTTC.

The chain is built from TRBV2 and TRBJ2-7; D might be TRBD1 (7 bases). V lost 0 bases to trimming and J lost 5 bases, with 11 bases between them. Per the germline V gene, CDR1 is SNHLY and CDR2 is FYNNEI. This CDR3 has 14 amino acids. CDR3 in DNA: TGTGCCAGCAGTGAAGCGGGCAGGGGGGACGAGCAGTACTTC. It is translated as CASSEAGRGDEQYF. Looking up the rest from reference TRBV2 and TRBJ2-7 gives the full variable domain: EPEVTQTPSHQVTQMGQEVILRCVPISNHLYFYWYRQILGQKVEFLVSFYNNEISEKSEIFDDQFSVERPDGSNFTLKIRSTKLEDSAMYFCASSEAGRGDEQYFGPGTRLTVT.

The rearrangement uses TRBV19 and TRBJ2-7; D unresolved. The CDR3 extends over 15 amino acids. The germline V and J ends were trimmed by 5 bases and 6 bases, with 20 bases remaining between them. CDR1 and CDR2 from the germline V gene are LNHDA and SQIVND (reference sequence). The CDR3 coding sequence is TGTGCCAGTAGTTCGGACCTTCTTTCTGTACTCGAGCAGTACTTC. It translates to CASSSDLLSVLEQYF. Supplemented by reference TRBV19 and TRBJ2-7, the full variable domain reads DGGITQSPKYLFRKEGQNVTLSCEQNLNHDAMYWYRQDPGQGLRLIYYSQIVNDFQKGDIAEGYSVSREKKESFPLTVTSAQKNPTAFYLCASSSDLLSVLEQYFGPGTRLTVT.

J is TRBJ1-5 and V is TRBV27; perhaps TRBD1 as D (6 bases). Between the trimmed V and J ends, which lost 2 bases and 5 bases, there was a span of 10 bases. Germline CDR1 and CDR2: MNHEY and SMNVEV (reference sequence). The CDR3 extends over 14 amino acids. CDR3 sequence (DNA): TGTGCCAGCAGTTTAAGGGGGGCCTATCAGCCCCAGCATTTT. Its translation is CASSLRGAYQPQHF.

This chain uses TRBV15 with TRBJ2-1, with no clear D. There are 13 residues in the CDR3. V gave up 0 bases and J gave up 6 bases, with 6 bases separating them. The germline V gene has CDR1 LNHNV and CDR2 YYDKDF (reference sequence). The chain's CDR3 is CATSRDSINEQFF. CDR3 in DNA: TGTGCCACCAGCAGAGATTCGATCAATGAGCAGTTCTTC.

The chain is built from TRBV2 and TRBJ1-6, with no clear D. The germline CDR1 and CDR2 sequences are SNHLY and FYNNEI. The CDR3 runs to 11 residues. The germline V and J ends were trimmed by 5 bases and 7 bases, with 3 bases remaining between them. This CDR3 is CASSPNSPLHF. The CDR3 DNA sequence: TGTGCCAGCAGTCCCAATTCACCCCTCCACTTT.

V and J are TRBV7-9 and TRBJ2-2; TRBD2 aligns across 7 bases. The V and J ends lost 7 bases and 3 bases, in that order; junction bases with no gene match: 5. The CDR3 has 14 amino acids. Germline CDR1 is SEHNR and CDR2 is FQNEAQ (reference sequence). The DNA of the CDR3 is TGTGCCAGCAAGGAGGGAGGGGACACCGGGGAGCTGTTTTTT. Protein sequence: CASKEGGDTGELFF.

The J gene is TRBJ2-5, the V gene TRBV2; D possibly corresponds to TRBD1 (6 bases). Trimming removed 2 bases at V and 5 bases at J, with 12 bases between. Germline V lookup: CDR1 SNHLY, CDR2 FYNNEI. The CDR3 runs to 14 residues. The CDR3 DNA sequence: TGTGCCAGCAGTGAACGTGGACAGAAGGAGACCCAGTACTTC. Its protein is CASSERGQKETQYF. Complete variable domain (other parts from reference TRBV2 and TRBJ2-5): EPEVTQTPSHQVTQMGQEVILRCVPISNHLYFYWYRQILGQKVEFLVSFYNNEISEKSEIFDDQFSVERPDGSNFTLKIRSTKLEDSAMYFCASSERGQKETQYFGPGTRLLVL.

The genes are TRBV19 and TRBJ1-3, with TRBD1 matching 8 bases. Germline V gene sequence: CDR1 LNHDA, CDR2 SQIVND (reference sequence). The CDR3 loop spans 15 amino acids. Losses at the gene ends were 3 bases for V and 5 bases for J; bases not matched to a gene: 6. The CDR3 DNA reads TGTGCCAGTAGTATCCGGGACAGGACCCGAAACACCATATATTTT. This codes for CASSIRDRTRNTIYF.

The rearrangement uses TRBV28 and TRBJ1-5, with 7 bases matching TRBD1. V lost 3 bases to trimming and J lost 3 bases; unmatched junction nucleotides: 8. This CDR3 contains 16 residues. Per the germline V gene, CDR1 is MDHEN and CDR2 is SYDVKM. CDR3 in DNA: TGTGCCAGCAGTTTGGCGCAGGGGGAAGTCAATCAGCCCCAGCATTTT. It translates to CASSLAQGEVNQPQHF. Based on the CDR3 plus reference TRBV28 and TRBJ1-5, the full variable domain is DVKVTQSSRYLVKRTGEKVFLECVQDMDHENMFWYRQDPGLGLRLIYFSYDVKMKEKGDIPEGYSVSREKKERFSLILESASTNQTSMYLCASSLAQGEVNQPQHFGDGTRLSIL.

As concerns this clone: At one boundary the junction diverges from the germline segment, which might be a read error. The chain employs TRBV7-3 and TRBJ2-1; D gene unclear. Per germline, CDR1 SGHTA and CDR2 FQGTGA. CDR3 length: 13 amino acids. CDR3 DNA sequence: TGTGCCAGCAGCTTTGGCTCCAACAATGAGCAGTTCTTC. This translates into CASSFGSNNEQFF.

The chain employs TRBV5-1 and TRBJ2-7, with no clear D. The germline gives CDR1 SGHRS, CDR2 YFSETQ. The CDR3 loop spans 15 amino acids. The germline V and J ends were trimmed by 0 bases and 0 bases, with 10 bases remaining between them. As DNA, the CDR3 is TGCGCCAGCAGCTTGGAGTGGAGTAGCTCCTACGAGCAGTACTTC. Translated, it gives CASSLEWSSSYEQYF.

V and J are TRBV24-1 and TRBJ2-3; weak D call: TRBD2 (6 bases). V was cut by 9 bases and J by 3 bases, with 15 bases left in between. This CDR3 is 14 amino acids long. Germline V gene sequence: CDR1 KGHDR, CDR2 SFDVKD. DNA of the CDR3: TGTGCCACCGGCGGGACGGACGGGACAGATACGCAGTATTTT. It is translated as CATGGTDGTDTQYF.

This clone was observed a few times. This sequence joins TRBV7-2 and TRBJ2-7, with TRBD1 matching 10 bases. The CDR3 is 16 amino acids. The J segment lost 0 bases and the V segment lost 1 base, leaving 3 bases of the junction unmatched. CDR1 and CDR2 (germline): SGHTA, FQGNSA. CDR3 protein: CASSLGRDRGSYEQYF. In nucleotides, the CDR3 is TGTGCCAGCAGCTTAGGCCGGGACAGGGGCTCCTACGAGCAGTACTTC.

The chain couples TRBV5-6 to TRBJ1-3; TRBD1 matches at 8 bases. The CDR3 consists of 17 residues. Germline V gene sequence: CDR1 SGHDT, CDR2 YYEEEE. Trimming at V came to 4 bases and at J to 1 base, leaving 10 bases not matched to a gene. CDR3: CASSRDRTVASGNTIYF. Here the CDR3 DNA reads TGTGCCAGCAGCCGGGACAGGACAGTAGCGTCTGGAAACACCATATATTTT.

The V gene is TRBV19, the J gene TRBJ2-3, with D possibly TRBD1 on 6 matching bases. Germline V gives CDR1 LNHDA, CDR2 SQIVND (reference sequence). The length of the CDR3 is 14 residues. V shed 6 bases and J shed 0 bases, with 10 bases lying between them. CDR3 residues: CASSPGQSTDTQYF. The CDR3 DNA reads as TGTGCCAGTAGCCCCGGACAGAGCACAGATACGCAGTATTTT.